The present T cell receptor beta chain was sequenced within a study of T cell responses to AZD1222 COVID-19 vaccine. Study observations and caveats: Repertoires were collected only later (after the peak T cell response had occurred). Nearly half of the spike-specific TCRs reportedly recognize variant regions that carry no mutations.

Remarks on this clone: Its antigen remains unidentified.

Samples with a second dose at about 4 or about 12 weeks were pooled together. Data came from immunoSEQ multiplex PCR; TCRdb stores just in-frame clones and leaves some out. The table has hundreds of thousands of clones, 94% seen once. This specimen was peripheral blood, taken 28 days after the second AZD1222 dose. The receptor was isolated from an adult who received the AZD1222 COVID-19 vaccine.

The CDR3 DNA is TGTGCCATCAGTGATCCGGGACAGATGAACACTGAAGCTTTCTTT. Translation: CAISDPGQMNTEAFF. J is TRBJ1-1 and V is TRBV10-3; the match to TRBD1 covers 7 bases. The CDR3 consists of 15 residues. The V segment lost 3 bases and the J segment 0 bases; nucleotides outside the gene matches: 4. CDR1 is ENHRY, CDR2 SYGVKD, per germline.